This T cell receptor beta chain was profiled in a study of cytomegalovirus exposure and HLA in healthy donors. Healthy bone marrow donors made up the cohort. The PCR used 60 Vbeta and 13 Jbeta primers. Some clones are missing from TCRdb's copy, which holds only in-frame ones; the method was immunoSEQ multiplex PCR. The table shows some 56,000 clones, with approximately 82% occurring only once. Sequenced material: PBMCs. The clonotype originates from a man aged 50 or older in good health and CMV-seronegative.

The CDR3 region is CAITRTGDTEAFF. The CDR3 nucleotides are TGTGCCATCACCCGGACAGGGGATACTGAAGCTTTCTTT. The chain uses TRBV10-3 and TRBJ1-1; 9 nucleotides line up with TRBD1. Germline CDR1 is ENHRY and CDR2 is SYGVKD. V gave up 7 bases and J gave up 5 bases; unmatched junction bases: 5. The CDR3 contains 13 residues.